This is a list of T cell receptor beta chains from one sample in a study of blood T cell repertoires in COVID-19. Using immunoSEQ multiplex PCR, the repertoire was profiled, and TCRdb retains in-frame clones only, with some absent. In the table there are some 190,000 clones, 75% to 80% of which are singletons. The sequenced material came from peripheral blood. These receptors all stem from a woman aged 45-60 years with active or convalescent COVID-19. The CDR3 runs from the conserved cysteine through the conserved F or W. A D gene is named only where the DNA matches it firmly. Clone size, where shown, is once, few, many, or a class for clones that have expanded.

cdr3_nt: TGTGCCAGCTCACCCTCGGGCAGGGTAAGATCTGAAGCTTTCTTT; cdr3_aa: CASSPSGRVRSEAFF; d_call: .; clone_size: few; j_call: TRBJ1-1; v_call: TRBV18
cdr3_nt: TGCGCCAGCAGCCCGCAGGGGGCCAGCAATCAGCCCCAGCATTTT; cdr3_aa: CASSPQGASNQPQHF; d_call: TRBD1; clone_size: .; j_call: TRBJ1-5; v_call: TRBV5-1
cdr3_nt: TGTGCCAGCAGACAAGGAACAGGGTATTCACCCCTCCACTTT; cdr3_aa: CASRQGTGYSPLHF; d_call: .; clone_size: .; j_call: TRBJ1-6; v_call: TRBV28
cdr3_nt: TGTGCCAGCAGTTTAGTGGCAGGGGACTATGGCTACACCTTC; cdr3_aa: CASSLVAGDYGYTF; d_call: .; clone_size: .; j_call: TRBJ1-2; v_call: TRBV28
cdr3_nt: TGTGCCAGCAGCCCCGGGTGGGCAGGGCAGGATGGCTACACCTTC; cdr3_aa: CASSPGWAGQDGYTF; d_call: .; clone_size: few; j_call: TRBJ1-2; v_call: TRBV11-2
cdr3_nt: TGTGCCAGCAGTGATTTCGTCGGGAGGAGGGAGACCCAGTACTTC; cdr3_aa: CASSDFVGRRETQYF; d_call: TRBD2; clone_size: .; j_call: TRBJ2-5; v_call: TRBV2
cdr3_nt: TGCAGCGTGTCAATTTACACCGCCGGGGCCAAAAACATTCAGTACTTC; cdr3_aa: CSVSIYTAGAKNIQYF; d_call: .; clone_size: few; j_call: TRBJ2-4; v_call: TRBV29-1
cdr3_nt: TGTGCCAGCAGCCCCACTGGACTAGCGGGGGCCCGTAAAGAGACCCAGTACTTC; cdr3_aa: CASSPTGLAGARKETQYF; d_call: TRBD2; clone_size: .; j_call: TRBJ2-5; v_call: TRBV7-2
cdr3_nt: TGTGCCACCAGCAGAGCGAAGACTTTTTCGGCCTACGAGCAGTACTTC; cdr3_aa: CATSRAKTFSAYEQYF; d_call: .; clone_size: once; j_call: TRBJ2-7; v_call: TRBV15
cdr3_nt: TGTGCCAGCAGCTCCCGGGACAGGGGTACACCCCTCCACTTT; cdr3_aa: CASSSRDRGTPLHF; d_call: TRBD1; clone_size: .; j_call: TRBJ1-6; v_call: TRBV5-4
cdr3_nt: TGCGCCAGCGGTAGACAGGGGGCGTCCAATTCACCCCTCCACTTT; cdr3_aa: CASGRQGASNSPLHF; d_call: TRBD1; clone_size: .; j_call: TRBJ1-6; v_call: TRBV23-1
cdr3_nt: TGTGCCAGCAGCTTAACTCCCCCCGATTCACCCCTCCACTTT; cdr3_aa: CASSLTPPDSPLHF; d_call: .; clone_size: .; j_call: TRBJ1-6; v_call: TRBV7-3
cdr3_nt: TGTGCCAGCCGGGGGGGGACTAGGCTCACCGGGGAGCTGTTTTTT; cdr3_aa: CASRGGTRLTGELFF; d_call: TRBD2; clone_size: .; j_call: TRBJ2-2; v_call: TRBV6-6
cdr3_nt: TGCAGCGTCTCGACAGGGTCTACGGGGGCTAATGAAAAACTGTTTTTT; cdr3_aa: CSVSTGSTGANEKLFF; d_call: TRBD1; clone_size: .; j_call: TRBJ1-4; v_call: TRBV29-1
cdr3_nt: TGTGCCAGTAGTATCGGACAGGGACCCTATGGCTACACCTTC; cdr3_aa: CASSIGQGPYGYTF; d_call: TRBD1; clone_size: few; j_call: TRBJ1-2; v_call: TRBV19
cdr3_nt: TGTGCCAGCAGAGCGGGCCTCGAGCAGTACTTC; cdr3_aa: CASRAGLEQYF; d_call: .; clone_size: once; j_call: TRBJ2-7; v_call: TRBV11-2
cdr3_nt: TGCGCCAGCAGCTTGGCTAGCGGGGGGGCCGATACGCAGTATTTT; cdr3_aa: CASSLASGGADTQYF; d_call: TRBD2; clone_size: .; j_call: TRBJ2-3; v_call: TRBV5-1
cdr3_nt: TGTGCCAGCAGCTTAACGGGTGGATCTGAGGCCAATGAGCAGTTCTTC; cdr3_aa: CASSLTGGSEANEQFF; d_call: .; clone_size: .; j_call: TRBJ2-1; v_call: TRBV7-3
cdr3_nt: TGTGCCAGCAGTTACCAGAGCGGGATAGGGGAGCTGTTTTTT; cdr3_aa: CASSYQSGIGELFF; d_call: TRBD2; clone_size: few; j_call: TRBJ2-2; v_call: TRBV6-6
cdr3_nt: TGTGCCAGCAGCTTAAGCAGTGCCCCGGGGGAAAAACTGTTTTTT; cdr3_aa: CASSLSSAPGEKLFF; d_call: .; clone_size: .; j_call: TRBJ1-4; v_call: TRBV7-3
cdr3_nt: TGTGCCAGCAGCTTAAAAGGACAGTACGCCGGGGAGCTGTTTTTT; cdr3_aa: CASSLKGQYAGELFF; d_call: .; clone_size: many; j_call: TRBJ2-2; v_call: TRBV7-9
cdr3_nt: TGTGCCAGCTCACCCTTTGGACAGGGTGGGAACTATGGCTACACCTTC; cdr3_aa: CASSPFGQGGNYGYTF; d_call: TRBD1; clone_size: .; j_call: TRBJ1-2; v_call: TRBV18
cdr3_nt: TGTGCCTGGAGTGTAACAGGGGGAAGGACTGAAGCTTTCTTT; cdr3_aa: CAWSVTGGRTEAFF; d_call: TRBD1; clone_size: .; j_call: TRBJ1-1; v_call: TRBV30
cdr3_nt: TGCAGCGCAATGGGACACTTGAACACTGAAGCTTTCTTT; cdr3_aa: CSAMGHLNTEAFF; d_call: .; clone_size: once; j_call: TRBJ1-1; v_call: TRBV29-1